Each of the 9 T cell receptor beta chains below was sequenced from the same sample in a study of T cells after yellow fever vaccination. One entry per CDR3 protein, called by TCRdb with MiXCR from the 5' RACE reads. Found here are about 300,000 distinct CDR3 sequences, 8.7% of them singletons; the top ten hold approximately 3.3%. Sample: CD4+ T cells sorted from PBMCs, taken 5 days after the yellow fever booster vaccination. The receptors here all came from a man younger than 35 who received the YFV17D yellow fever vaccine.

The J gene is TRBJ1-5, the V gene TRBV19; perhaps TRBD1 as D (6 bases). From germline, CDR1 is LNHDA and CDR2 SQIVND (reference sequence). This CDR3 is 16 amino acids long. Trimming removed 5 bases from V and 4 bases from J, with 18 bases in between. This CDR3 reads CASSPSRGASNQPQHF. DNA for the CDR3: TGTGCCAGTAGTCCCAGTAGGGGGGCTTCAAATCAGCCCCAGCATTTT. Combining the CDR3 with reference TRBV19 and TRBJ1-5 gives the whole variable domain DGGITQSPKYLFRKEGQNVTLSCEQNLNHDAMYWYRQDPGQGLRLIYYSQIVNDFQKGDIAEGYSVSREKKESFPLTVTSAQKNPTAFYLCASSPSRGASNQPQHFGDGTRLSIL.

This clonotype has just a few counts. The chain carries TRBV7-3 and TRBJ2-7, with D possibly being TRBD1 (5 bases). Germline V gene lookup returns CDR1 SGHTA and CDR2 FQGTGA. The ends were cut back, 6 bases at V and 4 bases at J, with 13 bases in the middle. The CDR3 spans 13 residues. CDR3 DNA: TGTGCCAGCAGTTCAGGGTCGGAGTACGAGCAGTACTTC. Its protein is CASSSGSEYEQYF.

The rearrangement uses TRBV7-3 and TRBJ1-6, with D perhaps matching TRBD1 (5 bases). Trimming left V 0 bases short and J 10 bases short, with 7 bases between. CDR3 length: 13 amino acids. Germline CDR1 and CDR2: SGHTA and FQGTGA. The CDR3, as DNA: TGTGCCAGCAGCTTAACTGGGGGGTCACCCCTCCACTTT. It translates to CASSLTGGSPLHF.

The table lists this clonotype with a few counts. The chain links TRBV7-9 to TRBJ1-1; a weak D match, TRBD1 (6 bases). CDR3 length equals 15 residues. Trimming removed 4 bases from V and 6 bases from J, with 18 bases in between. Per germline, CDR1 SEHNR and CDR2 FQNEAQ (reference sequence). The CDR3 sequence is CASSSPYRGHSEAFF. The CDR3 DNA is TGTGCCAGCAGCTCCCCTTATCGGGGGCACTCTGAAGCTTTCTTT.

This clonotype has a handful of counts. The rearrangement uses TRBV7-9 and TRBJ2-7; 10 positions agree with TRBD2. J gave up 6 bases and V 1 base, and 3 bases lay outside the gene matches. CDR3 length equals 14 residues. Per the germline V gene, CDR1 is SEHNR and CDR2 is FQNEAQ (reference sequence). This CDR3 is CASSLGAGGLEQYV. The CDR3 nucleotides are TGTGCCAGCAGCTTAGGAGCGGGGGGGCTCGAGCAGTACGTC.

In its sample, this clonotype was seen a few times. V is TRBV4-1 and J is TRBJ1-1; TRBD1 matches at 7 bases. The V segment lost 0 bases and the J segment 2 bases; nucleotides outside the gene matches: 6. The germline V gene has CDR1 MGHRA and CDR2 YSYEKL. This CDR3 comprises 16 residues. In DNA form, the CDR3 reads TGCGCCAGCAGCCAAGAAGGGGGCAGGGTCAACACTGAAGCTTTCTTT. Translated: CASSQEGGRVNTEAFF.

This clonotype was observed many times. The gene calls are TRBV24-1 and TRBJ2-1; tentatively, D is TRBD2 (6 bases). V was clipped by 5 bases and J by 0 bases, with 13 bases between them. Germline V CDR1 and CDR2: KGHDR, SFDVKD. The CDR3 totals 16 residues. The CDR3 bases are TGTGCCACCAGTGGGGGCGTCGGGAGCTCCTACAATGAGCAGTTCTTC. This encodes CATSGGVGSSYNEQFF.

This clonotype was seen only a few times. The genes are TRBV7-9 and TRBJ2-7, with D perhaps TRBD2 (5 bases). The V and J ends lost 1 base and 3 bases respectively, with 10 bases between them. Per germline, CDR1 SEHNR and CDR2 FQNEAQ (reference sequence). The CDR3 covers 14 residues. The CDR3 reads CASSLDPGYYEQYF. The CDR3 DNA sequence: TGTGCCAGCAGCTTAGATCCGGGGTACTACGAGCAGTACTTC.

This clonotype has only a few counts. J is TRBJ2-7 and V is TRBV10-3; TRBD1 aligns across 7 bases. CDR1 and CDR2 from the germline V gene are ENHRY and SYGVKD. V lost 4 bases and J lost 6; bases outside the gene matches: 0. The CDR3 length is 11 residues. This CDR3 reads CAISGQGEQYF. In nucleotides, the CDR3 is TGTGCCATCAGTGGACAGGGCGAGCAGTACTTC.